This T cell receptor beta chain was profiled in a study of blood T cell repertoires in COVID-19. Study details: The study drew acute and convalescent COVID-19 samples from the United States, Italy and Spain. PBMCs, B-cell-depleted T cells, or T cells were the source of the cDNA or gDNA that made up the material.

The V gene's germline CDR1 is SGHRS and CDR2 YFSETQ. With 4 bases clipped from V and 8 bases from J, the junction kept 9 bases outside the gene matches. The length of the CDR3 is 15 residues. Original processing methods: Nucleated cell counts were estimated from reference gene primer amplification. Using immunoSEQ multiplex PCR, the repertoire was profiled, and TCRdb retains in-frame clones only, with some absent. V and J calls and clone size are as listed in that table; D and trimming were resolved from the DNA. The sample consists of some 190,000 clones, just under 85% of them appearing once. This clone occurred once.

This clonotype was obtained from a woman between 70 and 85 years old with active or convalescent COVID-19. The source material was peripheral blood. This rearrangement joins TRBV5-1 to TRBJ2-1; 10 bases map to TRBD1. CDR3 nucleotides: TGCGCCAGCAGCACATGGGGACAGGGGCCCGATGAGCAGTTCTTC. Its translation: CASSTWGQGPDEQFF.